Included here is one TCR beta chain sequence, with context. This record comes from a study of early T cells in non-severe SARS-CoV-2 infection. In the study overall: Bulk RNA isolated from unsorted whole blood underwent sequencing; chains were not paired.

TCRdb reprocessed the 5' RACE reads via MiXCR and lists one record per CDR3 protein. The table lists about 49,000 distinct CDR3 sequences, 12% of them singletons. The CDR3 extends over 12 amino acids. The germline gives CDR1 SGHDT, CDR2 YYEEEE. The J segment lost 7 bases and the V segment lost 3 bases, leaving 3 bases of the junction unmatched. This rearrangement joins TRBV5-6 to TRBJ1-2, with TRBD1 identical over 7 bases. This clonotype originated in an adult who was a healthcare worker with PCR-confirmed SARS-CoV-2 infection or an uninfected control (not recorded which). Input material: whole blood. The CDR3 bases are TGTGCCAGCAGCTACGGGACAGCTGGCTACACCTTC. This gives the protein CASSYGTAGYTF. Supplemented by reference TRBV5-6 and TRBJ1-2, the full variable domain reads DAGVTQSPTHLIKTRGQQVTLRCSPKSGHDTVSWYQQALGQGPQFIFQYYEEEERQRGNFPDRFSGHQFPNYSSELNVNALLLGDSALYLCASSYGTAGYTFGSGTRLTVV.